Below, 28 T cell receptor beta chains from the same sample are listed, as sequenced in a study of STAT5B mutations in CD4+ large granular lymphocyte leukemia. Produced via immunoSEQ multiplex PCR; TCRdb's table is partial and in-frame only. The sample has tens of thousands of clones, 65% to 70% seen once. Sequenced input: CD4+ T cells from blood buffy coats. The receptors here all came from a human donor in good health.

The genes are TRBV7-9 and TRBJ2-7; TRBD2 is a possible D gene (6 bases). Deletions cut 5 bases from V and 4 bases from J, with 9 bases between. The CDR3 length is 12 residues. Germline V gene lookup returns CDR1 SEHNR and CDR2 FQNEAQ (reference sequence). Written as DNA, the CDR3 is TGTGCCAGCAGCGGGACTGGATACGAGCAGTACTTC. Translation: CASSGTGYEQYF.

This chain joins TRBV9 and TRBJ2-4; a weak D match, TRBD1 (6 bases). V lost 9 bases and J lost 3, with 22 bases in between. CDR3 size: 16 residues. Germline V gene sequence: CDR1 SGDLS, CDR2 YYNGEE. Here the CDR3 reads CAIPQGSSYGKNIQYF. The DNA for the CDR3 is TGTGCCATCCCGCAGGGGTCGAGCTATGGCAAAAACATTCAGTACTTC. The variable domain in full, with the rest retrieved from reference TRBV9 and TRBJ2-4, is DSGVTQTPKHLITATGQRVTLRCSPRSGDLSVYWYQQSLDQGLQFLIQYYNGEERAKGNILERFSAQQFPDLHSELNLSSLELGDSALYFCAIPQGSSYGKNIQYFGAGTRLSVL.

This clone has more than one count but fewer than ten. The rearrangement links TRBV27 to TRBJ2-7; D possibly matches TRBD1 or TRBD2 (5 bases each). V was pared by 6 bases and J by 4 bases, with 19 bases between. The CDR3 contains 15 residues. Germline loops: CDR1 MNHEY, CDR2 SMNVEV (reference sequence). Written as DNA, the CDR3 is TGTGCCAGCAGCCCTCGGCAAGGGACCTCTTACGAGCAGTACTTC. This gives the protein CASSPRQGTSYEQYF.

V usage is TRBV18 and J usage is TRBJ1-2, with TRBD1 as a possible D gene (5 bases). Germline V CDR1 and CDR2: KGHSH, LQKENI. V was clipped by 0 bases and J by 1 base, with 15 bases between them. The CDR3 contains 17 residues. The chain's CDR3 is CASSPPNRGELNYGYTF. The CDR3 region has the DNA TGTGCCAGCTCACCACCCAATCGAGGGGAGCTTAACTATGGCTACACCTTC.

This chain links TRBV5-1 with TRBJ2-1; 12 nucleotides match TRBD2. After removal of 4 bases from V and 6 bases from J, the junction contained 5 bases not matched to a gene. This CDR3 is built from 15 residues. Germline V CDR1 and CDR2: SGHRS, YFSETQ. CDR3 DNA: TGCGCCAGCAGCGGGTCTAGCGGGGGGGCCAATGAGCAGTTCTTC. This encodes CASSGSSGGANEQFF.

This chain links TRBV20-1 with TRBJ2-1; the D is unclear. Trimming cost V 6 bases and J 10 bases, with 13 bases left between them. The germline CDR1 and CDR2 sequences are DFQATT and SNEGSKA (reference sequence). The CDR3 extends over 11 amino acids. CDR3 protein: CSATVLTEQFF. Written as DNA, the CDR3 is TGCAGTGCCACCGTACTGACCGAGCAGTTCTTC.

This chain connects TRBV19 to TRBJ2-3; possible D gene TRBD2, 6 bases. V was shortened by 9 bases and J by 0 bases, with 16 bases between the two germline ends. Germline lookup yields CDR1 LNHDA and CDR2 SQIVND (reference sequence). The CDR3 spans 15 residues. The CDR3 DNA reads TGTGCCAGCAGTCCCTCCGGGACTAGCACAGATACGCAGTATTTT. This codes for CASSPSGTSTDTQYF.

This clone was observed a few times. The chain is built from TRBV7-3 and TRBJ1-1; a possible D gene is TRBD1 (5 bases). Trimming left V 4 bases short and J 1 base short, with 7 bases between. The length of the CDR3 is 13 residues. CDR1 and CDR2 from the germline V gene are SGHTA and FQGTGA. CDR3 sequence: CASSSGQNTEAFF. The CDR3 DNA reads TGTGCCAGCAGCTCCGGACAGAACACTGAAGCTTTCTTT.

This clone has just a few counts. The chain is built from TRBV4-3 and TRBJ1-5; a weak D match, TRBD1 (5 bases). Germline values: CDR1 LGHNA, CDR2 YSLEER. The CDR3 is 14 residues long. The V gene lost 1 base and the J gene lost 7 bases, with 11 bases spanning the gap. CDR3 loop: CASSQGQGEQPQHF. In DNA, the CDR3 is TGCGCCAGCAGCCAAGGCCAGGGTGAGCAGCCCCAGCATTTT.

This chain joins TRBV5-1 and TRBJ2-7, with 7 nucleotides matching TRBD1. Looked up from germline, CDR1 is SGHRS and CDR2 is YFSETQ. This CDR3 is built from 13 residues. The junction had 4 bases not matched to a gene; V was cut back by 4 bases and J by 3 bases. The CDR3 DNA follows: TGCGCCAGCAGCGAGGGGACAGTCTACGAGCAGTACTTC. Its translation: CASSEGTVYEQYF.

For the CDR3, the DNA is TGTGCCAGCTACACTCGAGGGGGAAATTGGGGTGGCTACACCTTC. This sequence encodes CASYTRGGNWGGYTF. The chain employs TRBV5-4 and TRBJ1-2, with D perhaps matching TRBD1 (6 bases). Germline CDR1 is SGHNT and CDR2 is YYREEE (reference sequence). This CDR3 is 15 amino acids long. Trimming took 7 bases from V and 7 from J, leaving 23 bases between them.

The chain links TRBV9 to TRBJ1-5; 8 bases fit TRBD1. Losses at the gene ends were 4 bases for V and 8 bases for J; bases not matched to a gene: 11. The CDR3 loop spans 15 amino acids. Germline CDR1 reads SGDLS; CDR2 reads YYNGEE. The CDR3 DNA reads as TGTGCCAGCAGCACCAGGGGGCTCGAAGGTGAGCCCCAGCATTTT. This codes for CASSTRGLEGEPQHF.

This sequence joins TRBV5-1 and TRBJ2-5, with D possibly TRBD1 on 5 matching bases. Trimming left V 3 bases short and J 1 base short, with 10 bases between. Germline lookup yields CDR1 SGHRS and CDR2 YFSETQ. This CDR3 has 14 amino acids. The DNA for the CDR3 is TGCGCCAGCAGCTGGACACGGCCCCAAGAGACCCAGTACTTC. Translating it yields CASSWTRPQETQYF.

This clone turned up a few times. In DNA, the CDR3 is TGCAGCGTTAGCACAATCTATGGCTACACCTTC. This encodes CSVSTIYGYTF. The chain is built from TRBV29-1 and TRBJ1-2; D not resolved. The CDR3 extends over 11 amino acids. The germline gives CDR1 SQVTM, CDR2 ANQGSEA. The V end lost 5 bases, the J end lost 4 bases, and 8 bases lay between the germline ends.

CDR3 nucleotide sequence: TGTGCCAGCAGCTTAAACCAACTAGCGGGGACCTACGAGCAGTACTTC. Protein product: CASSLNQLAGTYEQYF. The V and J genes are TRBV7-6 and TRBJ2-7, with 10 positions matching TRBD2. Germline values: CDR1 SGHVS, CDR2 FNYEAQ. The CDR3 sequence is 16 residues long. V was pared by 2 bases and J by 2 bases, with 6 bases of the junction left unmatched.

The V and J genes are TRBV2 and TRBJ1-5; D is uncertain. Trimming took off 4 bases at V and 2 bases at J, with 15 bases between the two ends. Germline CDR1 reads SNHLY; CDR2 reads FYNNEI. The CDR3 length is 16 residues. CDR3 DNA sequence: TGTGCCAGCAGTGCCCCCCGTGCGGACGGCAATCAGCCCCAGCATTTT. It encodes CASSAPRADGNQPQHF.

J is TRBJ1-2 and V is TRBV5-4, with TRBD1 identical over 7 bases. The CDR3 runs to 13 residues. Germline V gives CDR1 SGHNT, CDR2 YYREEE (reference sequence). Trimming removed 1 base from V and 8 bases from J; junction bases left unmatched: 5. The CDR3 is CASSLRTGEGYTF. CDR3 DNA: TGTGCCAGCAGCTTGCGGACAGGAGAAGGCTACACCTTC.

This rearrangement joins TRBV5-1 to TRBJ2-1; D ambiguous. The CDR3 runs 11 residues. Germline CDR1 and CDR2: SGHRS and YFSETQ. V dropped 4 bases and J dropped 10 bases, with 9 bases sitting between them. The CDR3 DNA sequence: TGCGCCAGCAGCCTGACAAGGGAGCAGTTCTTC. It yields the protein CASSLTREQFF.

The CDR3 loop reads CASSFQDQPSQYF. The CDR3 DNA reads TGTGCCAGCAGCTTTCAGGACCAGCCTTCCCAGTATTTT. The V gene is TRBV7-2, the J gene TRBJ2-3; D not resolved. The CDR3 loop spans 13 amino acids. The ends were cut back, 3 bases at V and 12 bases at J, with 16 bases in the middle. Germline assignment: CDR1 SGHTA and CDR2 FQGNSA.

CDR3 amino acids: CASSEVRGDYGYTF. The CDR3 nucleotides are TGTGCCAGCAGTGAAGTAAGGGGGGACTATGGCTACACCTTC. The chain couples TRBV6-1 to TRBJ1-2, with TRBD1 as a possible D gene (6 bases). Germline V gene sequence: CDR1 MNHNS, CDR2 SASEGT. The V end lost 1 base, the J end lost 3 bases, and 9 bases lay between the germline ends. CDR3 length: 14 residues.

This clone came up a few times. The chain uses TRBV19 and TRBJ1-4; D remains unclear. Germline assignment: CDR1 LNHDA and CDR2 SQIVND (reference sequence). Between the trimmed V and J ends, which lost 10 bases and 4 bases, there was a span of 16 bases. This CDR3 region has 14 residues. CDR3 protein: CATLQTWGNEKLFF. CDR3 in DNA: TGTGCCACGCTTCAGACTTGGGGTAATGAAAAACTGTTTTTT.

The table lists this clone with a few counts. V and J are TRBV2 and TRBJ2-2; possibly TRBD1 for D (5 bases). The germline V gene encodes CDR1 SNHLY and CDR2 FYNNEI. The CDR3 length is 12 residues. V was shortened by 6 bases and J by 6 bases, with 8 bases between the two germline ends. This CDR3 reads CASRDSAGELFF. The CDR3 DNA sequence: TGTGCCAGCAGAGACAGCGCCGGGGAGCTGTTTTTT.

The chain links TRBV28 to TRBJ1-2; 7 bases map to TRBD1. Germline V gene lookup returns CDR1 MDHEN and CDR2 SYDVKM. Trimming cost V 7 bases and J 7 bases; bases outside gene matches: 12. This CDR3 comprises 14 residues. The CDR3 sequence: CASNTQGVLGGYTF. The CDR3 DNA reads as TGTGCCAGCAATACGCAGGGGGTACTGGGTGGCTACACCTTC.

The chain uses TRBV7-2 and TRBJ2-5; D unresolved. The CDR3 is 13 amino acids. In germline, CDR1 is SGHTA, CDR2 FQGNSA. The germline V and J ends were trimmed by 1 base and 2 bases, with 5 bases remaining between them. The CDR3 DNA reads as TGTGCCAGCAGCTTAGGGTGGCAAGAGACCCAGTACTTC. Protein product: CASSLGWQETQYF.

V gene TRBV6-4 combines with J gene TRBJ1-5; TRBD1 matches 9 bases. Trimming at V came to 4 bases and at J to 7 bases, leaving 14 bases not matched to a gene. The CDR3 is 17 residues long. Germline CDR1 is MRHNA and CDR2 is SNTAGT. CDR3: CASSGRSRDRVGQPQHF. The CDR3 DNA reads TGTGCCAGCAGTGGTCGATCCCGGGACAGGGTTGGACAGCCCCAGCATTTT.

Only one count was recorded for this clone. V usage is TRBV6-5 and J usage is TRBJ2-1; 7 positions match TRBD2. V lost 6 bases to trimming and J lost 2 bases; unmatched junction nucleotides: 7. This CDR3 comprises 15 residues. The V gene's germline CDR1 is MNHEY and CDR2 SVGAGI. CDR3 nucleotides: TGTGCCAGCAGCCGGGGAGGGCCCGCCTACAATGAGCAGTTCTTC. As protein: CASSRGGPAYNEQFF.

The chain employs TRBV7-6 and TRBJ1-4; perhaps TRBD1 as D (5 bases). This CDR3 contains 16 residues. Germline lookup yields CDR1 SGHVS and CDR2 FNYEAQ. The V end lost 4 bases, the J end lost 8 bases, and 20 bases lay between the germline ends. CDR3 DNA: TGTGCCAGCAGCTCCTCAGGGTGGACTATGGGAGAAAAACTGTTTTTT. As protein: CASSSSGWTMGEKLFF.

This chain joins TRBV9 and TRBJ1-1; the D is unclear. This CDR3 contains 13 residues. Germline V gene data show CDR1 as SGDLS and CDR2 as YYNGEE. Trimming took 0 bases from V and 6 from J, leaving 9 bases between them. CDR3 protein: CASSVGSASEAFF. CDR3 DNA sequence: TGTGCCAGCAGCGTAGGGTCGGCATCTGAAGCTTTCTTT.